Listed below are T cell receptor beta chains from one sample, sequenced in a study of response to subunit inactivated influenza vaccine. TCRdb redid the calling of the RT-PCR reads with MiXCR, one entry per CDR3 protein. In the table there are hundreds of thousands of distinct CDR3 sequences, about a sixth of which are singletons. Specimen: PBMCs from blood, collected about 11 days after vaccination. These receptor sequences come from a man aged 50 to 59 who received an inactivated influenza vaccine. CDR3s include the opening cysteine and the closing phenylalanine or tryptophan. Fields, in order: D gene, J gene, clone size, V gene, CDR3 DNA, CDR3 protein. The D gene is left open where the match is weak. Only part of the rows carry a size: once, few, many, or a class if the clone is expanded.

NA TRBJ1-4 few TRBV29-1 TGCAGCGTTGGTAGGGGGATTGGCGAAAAACTGTTTTTT CSVGRGIGEKLFF
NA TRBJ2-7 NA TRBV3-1 TGTGCCAGCAGCCGGGGGGCTCGTTACGAGCAGTACTTC CASSRGARYEQYF
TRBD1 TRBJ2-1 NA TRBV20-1 TGCAGTACACCCGATTGGACAGGTTCCAATGAGCAGTTCTTC CSTPDWTGSNEQFF
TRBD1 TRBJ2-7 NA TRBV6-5 TGTGCCAGCAGTTACCGGACAGGGAAGGGGTACGAGCAGTACTTC CASSYRTGKGYEQYF
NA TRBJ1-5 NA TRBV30 TGTGCCTGGAGTGTAGGCCAGGGTTATCAGCCCCAGCATTTT CAWSVGQGYQPQHF
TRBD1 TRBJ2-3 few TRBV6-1 TGTGCCAGCAGAACAGGGGTATTAGGGGATACGCAGTATTTT CASRTGVLGDTQYF
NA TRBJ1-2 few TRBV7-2 TGTGCCAGCAGCTTAGATTATTCCGGTGGCTACACCTTC CASSLDYSGGYTF
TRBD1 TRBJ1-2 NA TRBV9 TGTGCCAGCAGCATCCAACAGGGGGTCTATGGCTACACCTTC CASSIQQGVYGYTF
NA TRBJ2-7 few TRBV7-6 TGTGCCAGCAGCTTAGGGCTAGGGGCGCCTAGCGAGCAGTACTTC CASSLGLGAPSEQYF
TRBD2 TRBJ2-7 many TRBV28 TGTGCCAGCAGTCCCGGACTAGTCACCTACTTAGGCGAGCAGTACTTC CASSPGLVTYLGEQYF
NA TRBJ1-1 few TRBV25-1 TGTGCCAGCAGTCCAGGGGTCATGAACACTGAAGCTTTCTTT CASSPGVMNTEAFF
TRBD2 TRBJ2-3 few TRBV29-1 TGCAGCGTTGATGAGCGGGGGGGCCGCGATACGCAGTATTTT CSVDERGGRDTQYF
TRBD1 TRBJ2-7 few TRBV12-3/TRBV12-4 TGTGCCAGCAGTTTTGGCCGGCGGACAGGTTTAGTGGAGCAGTACTTC CASSFGRRTGLVEQYF
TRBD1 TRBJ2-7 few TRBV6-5 TGTGCCAGCAGTTACTTGCAGGGGGAAGGCGAGCAGTACTTC CASSYLQGEGEQYF
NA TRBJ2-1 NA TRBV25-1 TGTGCCAGCATTAGTTCTCAGCTGGCGAGCTCCTACAATGAGCAGTTCTTC CASISSQLASSYNEQFF
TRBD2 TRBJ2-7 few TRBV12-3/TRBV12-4 TGTGCCAGCACCCCTGGACTAGTATACAGCGAGCAGTACTTC CASTPGLVYSEQYF
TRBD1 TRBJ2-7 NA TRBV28 TGTGCCAGCAGTCCACAGGGGTCGAGCTCCTACGAGCAGTACTTC CASSPQGSSSYEQYF
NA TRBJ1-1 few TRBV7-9 TGTGCCAGCAGCTTAGCCGGAGGGGGGTCGAACACTGAAGCTTTCTTT CASSLAGGGSNTEAFF
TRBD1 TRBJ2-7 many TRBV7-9 TGTGCCAGCAGCTCCGGGACAGACTCCTACGAGCAGTACTTC CASSSGTDSYEQYF
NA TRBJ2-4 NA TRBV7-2 TGTGCCAGCAGCAAGGCTTGGGAAAACATTCAGTACTTC CASSKAWENIQYF
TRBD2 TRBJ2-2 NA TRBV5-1 TGCGTCAGCGAAGATCGCGGGAGTCACACCGGGGAGCTGTTTTTT CVSEDRGSHTGELFF
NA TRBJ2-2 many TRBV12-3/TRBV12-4 TGTGCCAGCAGTTTAGGAGCGACCACCGGGGAGCTGTTTTTT CASSLGATTGELFF
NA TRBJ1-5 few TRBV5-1 TGCGCCAGCAGCTTGATTGGGGCCCCCAATCAGCCCCAGCATTTT CASSLIGAPNQPQHF
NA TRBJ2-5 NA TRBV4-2 TGTGCCAGCAGCCAAGATGGGCAGGGGGGGCAAGAGACCCAGTACTTC CASSQDGQGGQETQYF
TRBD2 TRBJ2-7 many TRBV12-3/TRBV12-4 TGTGCCAGCAGCCAGACCGGGACTAGTACCTACGAGCAGTACTTC CASSQTGTSTYEQYF
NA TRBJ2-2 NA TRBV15 TGTGCCACCAGCAGAGTCCCAGCGGGCTCCACCGGGGAGCTGTTTTTT CATSRVPAGSTGELFF
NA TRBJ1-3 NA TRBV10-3 TGTGCCATCAGTGAACTTGGAGTGGGAGGAAACACCATATATTTT CAISELGVGGNTIYF
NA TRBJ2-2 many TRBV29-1 TGCAGCGTTGAAAGGCAGAACACCGGGGAGCTGTTTTTT CSVERQNTGELFF
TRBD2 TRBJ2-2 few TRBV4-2 TGTGCCACCCGTTCGGCTAGCGGGCGAGACACCGGGGAGCTGTTTTTT CATRSASGRDTGELFF
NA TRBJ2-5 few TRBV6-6 TGTGCCAGCAGTTACGGCGGCAACTCGGCCCAGTACTTC CASSYGGNSAQYF
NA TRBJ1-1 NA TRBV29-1 TGCAGCGCTGGTCAGGGTGGAGTCACTGAAGCTTTCTTT CSAGQGGVTEAFF
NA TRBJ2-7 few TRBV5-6 TGTGCCAGCAGCCCGCAGGGGTATAGGTCCTACGAGCAGTACTTC CASSPQGYRSYEQYF
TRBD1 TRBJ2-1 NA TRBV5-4 TGTGCCAGCAGCCCCGGGACAGGGGTAAGGGAGCAGTTCTTC CASSPGTGVREQFF
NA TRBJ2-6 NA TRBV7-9 TGTGCCCTTAGTGGTGGGGCCAACGTCCTGACTTTC CALSGGANVLTF
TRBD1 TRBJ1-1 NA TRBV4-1 TGCGCCAGCAGCCAAAATCCGGGACAGGGGAGGGAAGCTTTCTTT CASSQNPGQGREAFF
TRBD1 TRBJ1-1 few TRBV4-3 TGCGCCAGCAGCCAAGATACTCCTCGAGACAGGGGACACACTGAAGCTTTCTTT CASSQDTPRDRGHTEAFF
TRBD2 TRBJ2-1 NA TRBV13 TGTGCCAGCAGCCGTCGAATTTCCGGGACTATGGGGGGGTTCGGCCCGGGCAATGAGCAGTTCTTC CASSRRISGTMGGFGPGNEQFF
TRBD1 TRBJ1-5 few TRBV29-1 TGCAGCGTTACCGGGACAGGGGAAGGTCAGCCCCAGCATTTT CSVTGTGEGQPQHF
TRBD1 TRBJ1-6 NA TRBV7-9 TGTGCCAGCAGCTGGACAGGGACGAATTCACCCCTCCACTTT CASSWTGTNSPLHF